The 6 T cell receptor beta chains presented below share a single source sample, sequenced in a study of CD8+ T cells in alopecia areata. CD4, CD8alpha, NKG2D, NKG2ACE and other markers were used to sort pooled cutaneous lymph node cells. RNA was isolated and reverse transcribed to cDNA, the sequencing template. TCRdb's copy holds only in-frame clones and misses some; the assay was immunoSEQ multiplex PCR. Recorded here are 270,000 or so clones, none singletons. What was sequenced was CD4+ T cells sorted from a lymph node. Receptors originate from a C3H/HeJ mouse with alopecia areata. Mouse MHC haplotype: H2-k.

This clone was seen a few times. Any gene name here is a mouse gene name. The read ends 4 residues before the CDR3 terminus; that terminus is restored from the germline J gene. The genes are TRBV13-2 and TRBJ2-2; 10 bases match TRBD2. The ends lost 3 bases at V and 0 bases at J; junction bases unmatched: 5. The germline V gene encodes CDR1 NNHNN and CDR2 SYGAGS (reference sequence). The CDR3 contains 17 residues. The sequenced part of the CDR3 DNA is TGTGCCAGCGGTGCTCTCGGACTGGGGGCAAACACCGGG. Translation gives CASGALGLGANTG. The whole CDR3 region reads CASGALGLGANTGQLYF.

This clone has just a few counts. The genes and germline here are from mouse. Read sequence stops 4 residues before the CDR3 end, and the germline J gene provides the missing end. Other DNA variants within this sample encode the same CDR3. The chain couples TRBV5 to TRBJ2-5, with D perhaps TRBD1 or TRBD2 (5 bases each). Per the germline V gene, CDR1 is LGHNA and CDR2 is YNLKQL (reference sequence). Trimming pared 0 bases from V and 0 bases from J, leaving 7 bases between. This CDR3 has 15 amino acids. The CDR3 reads CASSQEGVNQDTQYF. CDR3 bases read: TGTGCCAGCAGCCAAGAGGGGGTTAACCAAGAC.

Note on this clone: Gene names follow the mouse nomenclature. The read is 4 residues too short to cover the CDR3 end, so that end is filled in from the germline J gene. The rearrangement joins TRBV5 to TRBJ2-7; 12 bases match TRBD2. Germline CDR1 reads LGHNA; CDR2 reads YNLKQL (reference sequence). V dropped 0 bases and J dropped 0; count of bases not matched to a gene: 6. This CDR3 contains 18 residues. Incomplete CDR3 DNA: TGTGCCAGCAGCCAAGAGGGGACTGGGGGGCCCCTCTCCTAT. Its translation: CASSQEGTGGPLSY. The CDR3 in full is CASSQEGTGGPLSYEQYF.

This clone was detected only a few times. The gene symbols are mouse symbols. The missing CDR3 end, 4 residues past where the read stops, is filled in from the germline J gene. The identical CDR3 is also encoded by other nucleotide sequences in the sample. The genes are TRBV13-2 and TRBJ2-5; 9 bases are a match to TRBD2. This CDR3 spans 13 amino acids. In germline, CDR1 is NNHNN, CDR2 SYGAGS (reference sequence). The DNA read from the CDR3 is TGTGCCAGCGGGCCGGGACTGGGAGAC. Translating gives CASGPGLGD. The CDR3 in full is CASGPGLGDTQYF.

Details on this clone: Gene names are the mouse ones. The CDR3 end is not reached by the read, which stops 4 residues before it; the germline J gene fills it in. The chain uses TRBV1 and TRBJ1-1; weak D call: TRBD1 (5 bases). This CDR3 has 16 amino acids. CDR1 NSQYPW and CDR2 LRSPGD come from the germline V gene (reference sequence). The ends were cut back, 0 bases at V and 1 base at J, with 12 bases in the middle. CDR3 residues: CTCSADSAGRNTEVFF. The DNA read from the CDR3 is TGCACCTGCAGTGCAGATTCGGCAGGGAGGAACACA.

This clone has just a few counts. Gene names and germline match the mouse. Read sequence stops 4 residues before the CDR3 end, and the germline J gene provides the missing end. The V call is TRBV13-1, the J call TRBJ2-2; possibly TRBD1 for D (5 bases). This CDR3 comprises 15 residues. Trimming cost V 1 base and J 6 bases, with 13 bases left between them. Germline CDR1 and CDR2: NSHNY and SYGAGN. The CDR3 DNA, read in part, is TGTGCCAGCAGTGATATCCAGGGAGGGGCCGGG. This codes for CASSDIQGGAG. The CDR3 in full is CASSDIQGGAGQLYF.